A single sample is the source of the 7 T cell receptor beta chains below, sequenced in a study of a mutant IDH1 vaccine in newly diagnosed glioma. Sequencing was performed with immunoSEQ multiplex PCR; in TCRdb, only in-frame clones are kept and a portion is missing. Here the sample spans about 62,000 clones, roughly 87% being singletons. As to time point: week 47, end of study. Vaccination comprised doses that each held 300 ug of mutant IDH1 20-mer peptide, plus topical imiquimod. These TCRs are of unknown antigen specificity. The sample in question was PBMCs, obtained from a glioma patient whose treatment included an IDH1 peptide vaccine. These receptors all come from a man under 40 with glioma.

The V gene is TRBV5-8, the J gene TRBJ1-1; 8 bases match TRBD1. Germline lookup yields CDR1 SGHTS and CDR2 YDEGEE. The CDR3 is 15 amino acids. The trim removed 0 bases at V and 5 bases at J, leaving 6 bases unmatched. The CDR3, as DNA: TGTGCCAGCAGCTTGGTGGGGACAGGTAGGACTGAAGCTTTCTTT. This translates into CASSLVGTGRTEAFF.

V is TRBV7-9 and J is TRBJ1-1; D uncertain. In germline, CDR1 is SEHNR, CDR2 FQNEAQ (reference sequence). Trimming removed 4 bases at V and 11 bases at J, with 14 bases between. The CDR3 is 12 residues long. The CDR3 region is CASSSVKGGAFF. As DNA, the CDR3 is TGTGCCAGCAGCTCCGTAAAGGGAGGGGCTTTCTTT.

The chain carries TRBV19 and TRBJ1-2, with 11 bases aligning to TRBD1. The V gene end was trimmed by 5 bases and the J gene end by 4 bases; junction bases not matched to a gene: 3. The CDR3 is made up of 14 amino acids. Germline V gene lookup returns CDR1 LNHDA and CDR2 SQIVND (reference sequence). The CDR3 sequence: CASSPGQGAYGYTF. DNA for the CDR3: TGTGCCAGTAGTCCCGGACAGGGGGCCTATGGCTACACCTTC.

This clone was observed a few times. The chain joins TRBV13 to TRBJ1-1, with TRBD1 identical over 7 bases. V trimming: 0 bases; J trimming: 5 bases; junction bases outside the gene matches: 6. Germline loops: CDR1 PRHDT, CDR2 FYEKMQ (reference sequence). This CDR3 spans 15 amino acids. CDR3 nucleotides: TGTGCCAGCAGCTTAGGTATGGCAGGGGGTACTGAAGCTTTCTTT. As protein: CASSLGMAGGTEAFF.

This chain uses TRBV29-1 with TRBJ1-1; maybe TRBD1 (5 bases). Trimming removed 4 bases at V and 5 bases at J, with 17 bases between. The CDR3 is made up of 14 amino acids. The germline CDR1 and CDR2 sequences are SQVTM and ANQGSEA. The CDR3 DNA reads TGCAGCGTTGGACGAGGAAGCCGGGGGACTGAAGCTTTCTTT. It yields the protein CSVGRGSRGTEAFF.

The chain employs TRBV7-9 and TRBJ1-6, with TRBD1 as a possible D gene (5 bases). Germline CDR1 is SEHNR and CDR2 is FQNEAQ (reference sequence). V gave up 7 bases and J gave up 5 bases, with 9 bases separating them. The CDR3 spans 13 residues. The CDR3 region has the DNA TGTGCCAGCACAGAGACAGATAATTCACCCCTCCACTTT. It encodes CASTETDNSPLHF.

The chain employs TRBV10-3 and TRBJ2-7; D remains unclear. The CDR3 consists of 15 residues. V shed 0 bases and J shed 0 bases, with 9 bases lying between them. Germline CDR1 ENHRY, CDR2 SYGVKD. In nucleotides, the CDR3 is TGTGCCATCAGTGAGTCCCAGGATAGCTCCTACGAGCAGTACTTC. Encoded protein: CAISESQDSSYEQYF.